This T cell receptor (beta chain) was found in a study of T cells after yellow fever vaccination. In the study overall: Preparation used SMART-Seq v4 Ultra Low Input for the low-cell-number fractions. Study results and limitations: The booster response re-showed most primary clones: around 95% CD4, about 89% CD8.

UMIs and a universal primer site were added when TCR cDNA was made by 5'RACE template switching. Each CDR3 protein is one row after TCRdb ran MiXCR on the 5' RACE reads. This table has 250,000 to 400,000 distinct CDR3 sequences, over 3.5% appearing once. In its sample, this clonotype was seen many times. Its target is unknown. The material sequenced was PBMCs, taken 5 days after the yellow fever booster vaccination. The sequence was collected from a man aged 18 to 30 who received the YFV17D yellow fever vaccine.

The DNA for the CDR3 is TGTGCCAGCAGCCGAACTAGCGGGGGGGCGGGAGATACGCAGTATTTT. Translated, it gives CASSRTSGGAGDTQYF. This sequence joins TRBV5-5 and TRBJ2-3, with 13 bases that match TRBD2. The CDR3 is 16 amino acids. Per germline, CDR1 SGHKS and CDR2 YYEKEE (reference sequence). With V trimmed by 4 bases and J by 5 bases, 7 bases remained unmatched.